Included here is one T cell receptor beta chain sequence, with context. Its antigen is unknown. Qualities for individual bases were not recorded, and no much larger clone is one base off. CD8 naive samples consisted of CD45RO-negative cells that were positively selected for CCR7, yielding a CD45RA+CCR7+ population without TemRA cells. Healthy HIV-negative adults with no recently reported acute infections or vaccinations were included as donors. Only Caucasian adults living in Nashville, Tennessee, USA were represented among the donors. Blood was collected by leukapheresis, and PBMCs were isolated by Ficoll-Histopaque density gradient centrifugation and then cryopreserved in liquid nitrogen vapor phase. Analytical flow cytometry was used to check the purity and quantity of every magnetically sorted T cell population. Each sorted fraction had its genomic DNA isolated and then quantified by UV absorbance on a Nanodrop 2000c.

TCR CDR3 regions were amplified from genomic DNA by multiplex PCR using the deep immunoSEQ assay. For each cell subset, the extracted genomic DNA was distributed evenly across all wells of several immunoSEQ 96-well plates, and each plate served as one replicate. For sorted subsets, 200 to 250 ng of genomic DNA, equivalent to around 31,000 T cell genomes, went into each replicate PCR. The purified libraries were quantified using a Qubit 3.0 fluorometer, sized with a Bioanalyzer 2100, and then quantified again using the KAPA Library Quantification kit. Every immunoSEQ 96-well plate was sequenced on a dedicated single-read 150-cycle Illumina NextSeq 550 flow cell. The original methods were these. The immunoSEQ output contained only junctional sequences without quality scores, so filtering could not match that applied to full-length reads. To assign V/J genes and CDR3, sequences were annotated against IMGT germline references using PyIR, a Python wrapper for IgBLAST v1.9. Reads were filtered out if the reads had weak V/J assignments (E-value above 1e-6), no CDR3, stop codons, out-of-frame junctions, or ambiguous translated residues. V3J clonotypes were defined as sequences sharing an identical inferred V gene, J gene, and CDR3 amino acid sequence. The percentage overlap between two repertoires was calculated by dividing the number of shared unique clonotypes by the size of the smaller repertoire. Richness of each repertoire was evaluated using RTK rarefaction, the Chao1 estimator, and Recon v2.1 estimates of unobserved clonotypes. Generation probabilities for all TCRbeta clonotypes obtained by the gDNA method from four donors were computed using OLGA. This immuneACCESS table, as held by TCRdb, lists in-frame sequences with V and J called but not all clones. Of the missing ones, under half trace to an unresolved V gene in checked studies; the others have no known cause. V, J and clone size are taken as reported in that table, and D and trimming were inferred from the DNA itself. This sample is represented by 2 million to 2.5 million clones; approximately 94% of them were singletons. The ten largest clonotypes hold roughly 1.8% of the sample.

The sample belongs to a study of shared clonotypes between healthy human individuals (dated by TCRdb to the early 2020s). Regarding the research as a whole: The cohort comprised a couple of women and a few men aged 18 to 49 years. Per donor, three plates each were used for CD4 naive and CD4 memory, two for CD8 naive, and one for CD8 memory. To increase sequencing depth and limit assay-specific biases, different laboratories used diverse techniques to prepare libraries and sequence TCR repertoires. Blood TCR repertoires of about 5 healthy adults were deeply sequenced to estimate repertoire size and the extent of clonotype sharing between individuals. Between about 0.94 and 8.9 billion PBMCs per donor were obtained by leukapheresis.

Study-wide conclusions, independent of this receptor: Because the study included only a small number of donors, the genetic and exposure-history diversity represented was limited. Even with the large sequencing depth, rarefaction of the sorted-subset datasets indicated that sequencing was incomplete. Only blood was sampled, and tissue TCR repertoires likely differ from those in blood. Around 5% of naive CD4, 3.5% of naive CD8, around 2.3% of memory CD4, and 0.35% to 0.4% of memory CD8 clonotypes were shared across a few donors. Larger estimated clonotype richness was generally found for naive subsets than for memory subsets. Clonotypes shared by all four sorted-subset donors showed higher generation probabilities than non-shared clonotypes. Pairwise subsampling indicated that sequencing depth was expected to affect the degree of clonotype sharing among donors.

The sample was naive CD8+ T cells from PBMCs. In light of the paper, this sample's cell subset or site label describes: CD45RA+CCR7+. This clonotype was sampled from a man aged 18 to 30 in good health. Some clones in this sample may be carry-over from other donors' samples.

The nucleotide sequence reads as follows: TGTGCCAGCAGCGTAAGGGCTTCGCCCCGGGCCAACGTCCTGACTTTC. It specifies CASSVRASPRANVLTF. The chain was built from TRBV9 and TRBJ2-6, with the D gene call left open. V is reduced by 1 base and J by 5 bases, leaving a spacing of 13 bases between them. Spanning cysteine to phenylalanine, the CDR3 consists of 16 amino acids. CDR3 DNA only is kept here, 48 bases in frame from base 1. Based on the germline V gene, the CDR1 and CDR2 sequences are SGDLS and YYNGEE. This CDR3, with the reference TRBV9 and TRBJ2-6 proteins standing in past its ends, gives the full variable domain DSGVTQTPKHLITATGQRVTLRCSPRSGDLSVYWYQQSLDQGLQFLIQYYNGEERAKGNILERFSAQQFPDLHSELNLSSLELGDSALYFCASSVRASPRANVLTFGAGSRLTVL.